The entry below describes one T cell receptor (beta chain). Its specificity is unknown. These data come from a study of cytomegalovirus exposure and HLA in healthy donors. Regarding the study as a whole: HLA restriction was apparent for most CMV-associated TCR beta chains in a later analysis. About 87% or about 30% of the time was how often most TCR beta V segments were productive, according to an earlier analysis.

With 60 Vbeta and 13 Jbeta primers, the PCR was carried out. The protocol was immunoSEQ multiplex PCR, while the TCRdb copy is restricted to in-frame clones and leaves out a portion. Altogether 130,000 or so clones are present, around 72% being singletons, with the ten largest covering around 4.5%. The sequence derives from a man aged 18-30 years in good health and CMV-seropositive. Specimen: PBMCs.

CDR3 sequence reads: CAISETRLAVNTGELFF. In DNA form, the CDR3 reads TGTGCCATCAGTGAGACTAGACTAGCGGTGAACACCGGGGAGCTGTTTTTT. This sequence joins TRBV10-3 and TRBJ2-2, with 9 bases aligning to TRBD2. With V trimmed by 2 bases and J by 1 base, 5 bases remained unmatched. Germline V gives CDR1 ENHRY, CDR2 SYGVKD. This CDR3 has 17 residues.